There are many counts of the clone carrying this T cell receptor (beta chain). Its antigen is undetermined. The data originate from a study of T cells in Graves' hyperthyroidism and ophthalmopathy. V was clipped by 3 bases and J by 6 bases, with 15 bases between them. CDR1 is SGHVS and CDR2 is FQNEAQ in the germline V gene. The CDR3 loop spans 15 amino acids. The study included ophthalmopathy patients with Clinical Activity Score at least 3, NOSPECS grade at least 4 and duration under 3 months. Uncontrolled infection, other autoimmune disease, pregnancy or lactation led to exclusion. The investigators amplified TCR beta CDR3 regions from RNA transcripts. RT-PCR in the first round (using the HTBI primer set) targeted the TCR CDR3. TCRdb re-called the multiplex PCR reads with MiXCR, one entry per CDR3 protein. The sample shows 530,000 or so distinct CDR3 sequences, about 15% of them seen only once. Whole-study results and caveats: Ophthalmopathy onset followed model prediction by a median about six months. Most thyroid clonotypes expanded above 0.001 appeared in blood too.

This chain joins TRBV7-8 and TRBJ2-1; D is tentatively TRBD1 or TRBD2 (5 bases each). Sample: blood. The TCR was taken from a woman younger than 30 with Graves' ophthalmopathy. The CDR3 region has the DNA TGTGCCAGCAGCTTGGGGGTAGTTGAACCCAATGAGCAGTTCTTC. As protein: CASSLGVVEPNEQFF.